This passage covers 16 T cell receptor beta chains from one sample sequenced in a study of CD8 T cells in Susac syndrome (dated by TCRdb to about 2019). Libraries were built with the immunoSEQ multiplex PCR assay. RNA was extracted with the RNeasy kit and about 0.5 to 1 ug was reverse transcribed using random hexamers. TCRdb reprocessing: public reads trimmed at Q25 with fastp, clones called with MiXCR, in-frame beta chains kept. Records with the same CDR3 protein are collapsed into one entry carrying the most frequent genes and DNA. Present in this sample are over 100,000 distinct CDR3 sequences, roughly 90% of which were seen just once. The top ten clonotypes cover around 0.12% of the sample. Sequencing used CD8+ T cells from PBMCs. These receptors came from a human donor in good health.

The chain is built from TRBV9 and TRBJ2-1; D is perhaps TRBD1 (6 bases). This CDR3 has 12 residues. V was shortened by 1 base and J by 10 bases, with 9 bases between the two germline ends. Germline values: CDR1 SGDLS, CDR2 YYNGEE. The DNA for the CDR3 is TGTGCCAGCAGCGTACCAGGGGCCGAGCAGTTCTTC. This encodes CASSVPGAEQFF.

The CDR3 sequence is CASSYSTTGTTNTGELFF. The CDR3 DNA sequence: TGTGCCAGCAGTTACTCTACGACAGGGACGACGAACACCGGGGAGCTGTTTTTT. The rearrangement uses TRBV6-2 or TRBV6-3 and TRBJ2-2, with 7 nucleotides matching TRBD1. The CDR3 is 18 residues long. CDR1 and CDR2 from the germline V gene are MNHEY and SVGEGT. V lost 0 bases, J lost 0 bases, and 7 bases stayed unmatched.

The chain is built from TRBV29-1 and TRBJ1-4; 10 nucleotides align to TRBD1. This CDR3 has 14 residues. CDR1 is SQVTM, CDR2 ANQGSEA, per germline. V gave up 5 bases and J gave up 5 bases; unmatched junction bases: 5. The chain's CDR3 is CSVNPGQGNEKLFF. The CDR3 bases are TGCAGCGTTAACCCGGGACAGGGGAATGAAAAACTGTTTTTT.

The gene calls are TRBV29-1 and TRBJ2-1; the match to TRBD1 covers 7 bases. The CDR3 is 20 residues long. Germline trimming cut 0 bases from V and 4 bases from J; bases unmatched to any gene: 21. CDR1 is SQVTM, CDR2 ANQGSEA, per germline. In DNA, the CDR3 is TGCAGCGTTGAAGATCTATCGATTACCCCCAGGGGGTCGAATTACAATGAGCAGTTCTTC. This encodes CSVEDLSITPRGSNYNEQFF.

The CDR3 spells CAISDGTGGNEQFF. CDR3 nucleotide sequence: TGTGCCATCAGTGACGGGACAGGGGGGAATGAGCAGTTCTTC. The chain joins TRBV10-3 to TRBJ2-1; 11 bases are shared with TRBD1. V lost 3 bases and J lost 7; bases outside the gene matches: 2. The germline CDR1 and CDR2 sequences are ENHRY and SYGVKD. The CDR3 has 14 residues.

Only one count was recorded for this clonotype. The chain carries TRBV20-1 and TRBJ1-1, with a weak D call TRBD1 (6 bases). Germline V gene data show CDR1 as DFQATT and CDR2 as SNEGSKA (reference sequence). V lost 5 bases and J 1 base, leaving 14 bases between the germline ends. This CDR3 is built from 14 residues. CDR3 DNA sequence: TGCAGTGCTCGAACCGGGACAAAGAACACTGAAGCTTTCTTT. The encoded protein is CSARTGTKNTEAFF.

The rearrangement links TRBV7-8 to TRBJ2-5; unclear D gene. The CDR3 runs to 16 residues. Deletions cut 1 base from V and 1 base from J, with 13 bases between. Looked up from germline, CDR1 is SGHVS and CDR2 is FQNEAQ. The CDR3 DNA is TGTGCCAGCAGCTTAGTCCCGAGATCGGTCCAAGAGACCCAGTACTTC. The encoded protein is CASSLVPRSVQETQYF.

J is TRBJ1-4 and V is TRBV29-1; D ambiguous. This CDR3 is 10 amino acids long. CDR1 SQVTM and CDR2 ANQGSEA come from the germline V gene. With 6 bases removed from V and 8 bases from J, the gap between germline ends came to 7 bases. CDR3: CSVFREKLFF. DNA of the CDR3: TGCAGCGTCTTCCGAGAAAAACTGTTTTTT. Full variable domain (outside the CDR3, taken from reference TRBV29-1 and TRBJ1-4): SAVISQKPSRDICQRGTSLTIQCQVDSQVTMMFWYRQQPGQSLTLIATANQGSEATYESGFVIDKFPISRPNLTFSTLTVSNMSPEDSSIYLCSVFREKLFFGSGTQLSVL.

The V call is TRBV19, the J call TRBJ2-2; 8 bases are shared with TRBD2. The junction had 7 bases not matched to a gene; V was cut back by 7 bases and J by 3 bases. This CDR3 has 15 amino acids. The V gene's germline CDR1 is LNHDA and CDR2 SQIVND (reference sequence). CDR3 sequence (DNA): TGTGCCAGTACACTTGGACTAGCCGACACCGGGGAGCTGTTTTTT. Its protein is CASTLGLADTGELFF.

This clonotype was recorded a few times. The V gene is TRBV23-1, the J gene TRBJ2-4, with D possibly TRBD1 on 5 matching bases. TRBV23-1 is annotated as an ORF whose role is uncertain. With 1 base removed from V and 8 bases from J, the gap between germline ends came to 15 bases. The CDR3 has 15 amino acids. CDR3 residues: CASSQWYRFRDIQYF. CDR3 DNA sequence: TGCGCCAGCAGTCAATGGTACAGGTTTAGAGACATTCAGTACTTC.

The rearrangement joins TRBV6-2 or TRBV6-3 to TRBJ2-3; 10 bases map to TRBD1. With 0 bases clipped from V and 3 bases from J, the junction kept 15 bases outside the gene matches. CDR1 and CDR2 (germline): MNHEY, SVGEGT. CDR3 size: 20 residues. CDR3 coding DNA: TGTGCCAGCAGTTACTCCCAAATGCAAGACAGGGGGCTTTTAACAGATACGCAGTATTTT. This codes for CASSYSQMQDRGLLTDTQYF.

The chain is built from TRBV7-6 and TRBJ2-2; no clear D. Trimming took 4 bases from V and 5 from J, leaving 11 bases between them. CDR1 is SGHVS and CDR2 is FNYEAQ in the germline V gene. This CDR3 has 14 amino acids. CDR3 DNA sequence: TGTGCCAGCAGCTACCTTGGTAGGACCGGGGAGCTGTTTTTT. This sequence encodes CASSYLGRTGELFF.

This clonotype was counted once. This chain links TRBV20-1 with TRBJ1-4; D is unresolved. Germline loops: CDR1 DFQATT, CDR2 SNEGSKA (reference sequence). The CDR3 is 14 residues long. The germline V and J ends were trimmed by 3 bases and 1 base, with 9 bases remaining between them. Here the CDR3 DNA reads TGCAGTGCTAGGAACATTCGAACTAATGAAAAACTGTTTTTT. Its translation is CSARNIRTNEKLFF.

The rearrangement joins TRBV30 to TRBJ2-7; D remains ambiguous. This CDR3 spans 13 amino acids. Per germline, CDR1 GTSNPN and CDR2 SVGIG (reference sequence). V shed 3 bases and J shed 2 bases, with 11 bases lying between them. CDR3 sequence: CAWRRNGAYEQYF. The CDR3 DNA follows: TGTGCCTGGAGGAGGAACGGAGCCTACGAGCAGTACTTC.

The chain links TRBV6-2 or TRBV6-3 to TRBJ2-5, with D possibly being TRBD2 (7 bases). This CDR3 has 16 amino acids. CDR1 and CDR2 (germline): MNHEY, SVGEGT. The V and J ends lost 2 bases and 2 bases respectively, with 15 bases between them. CDR3: CASSYLSGGLQETQYF. CDR3 bases: TGTGCCAGCAGTTACCTCTCCGGGGGGCTTCAAGAGACCCAGTACTTC.

This sequence joins TRBV13 and TRBJ2-5; D is ambiguous. Germline V gene lookup returns CDR1 PRHDT and CDR2 FYEKMQ (reference sequence). This CDR3 is 14 amino acids long. V was cut by 1 base and J by 0 bases, with 6 bases left in between. The CDR3 protein is CASSLVGDQETQYF. CDR3 coding DNA: TGTGCCAGCAGCTTAGTAGGCGACCAAGAGACCCAGTACTTC.